One sample yielded the 29 T cell receptor beta chains listed below, sequenced in a study of blood T cell repertoires in COVID-19. TCRdb's table, derived via immunoSEQ multiplex PCR, lists solely in-frame clones and lacks some. The data hold about 210,000 clones, with around nine tenths observed a single time. Input material: peripheral blood. The receptors were gathered from a man aged 18-30 years with active or convalescent COVID-19.

This clone was seen once. V and J are TRBV7-9 and TRBJ2-7; 7 positions agree with TRBD2. The CDR3 is 15 residues long. Germline trimming cut 8 bases from V and 6 bases from J; bases unmatched to any gene: 16. CDR1 and CDR2 (germline): SEHNR, FQNEAQ (reference sequence). CDR3 in amino acids: CASRGVGDLSGEQYF. The DNA for the CDR3 is TGTGCCAGCCGGGGGGTCGGGGACTTATCTGGCGAGCAGTACTTC. The entire variable domain, with the rest obtained from reference TRBV7-9 and TRBJ2-7, is as follows: DTGVSQNPRHKITKRGQNVTFRCDPISEHNRLYWYRQTLGQGPEFLTYFQNEAQLEKSRLLSDRFSAERPKGSFSTLEIQRTEQGDSAMYLCASRGVGDLSGEQYFGPGTRLTVT.

This chain connects TRBV6-5 to TRBJ1-2; unclear D gene. Germline lookup yields CDR1 MNHEY and CDR2 SVGAGI. V was shortened by 4 bases and J by 2 bases, with 14 bases between the two germline ends. The CDR3 contains 15 residues. The DNA for the CDR3 is TGTGCCAGCAGTTGGGGAGAGAAGAGAAACTATGGCTACACCTTC. Translated, it gives CASSWGEKRNYGYTF.

This chain uses TRBV13 with TRBJ2-7; TRBD1 might be the D (6 bases). Per germline, CDR1 PRHDT and CDR2 FYEKMQ (reference sequence). Trimming removed 5 bases from V and 4 bases from J, with 15 bases in between. This CDR3 has 14 residues. The CDR3 loop is CASSTSGAVYEQYF. The CDR3 nucleotides are TGTGCCAGCAGCACCTCAGGGGCGGTGTACGAGCAGTACTTC.

V gene TRBV13 combines with J gene TRBJ1-2; 8 nucleotides agree with TRBD1. CDR1 PRHDT and CDR2 FYEKMQ come from the germline V gene (reference sequence). This CDR3 contains 12 residues. V shed 2 bases and J 8 bases; nucleotides not matched to a gene: 1. CDR3 loop: CASSLRQGGYTF. The DNA for the CDR3 is TGTGCCAGCAGCTTACGACAGGGGGGCTACACCTTC. The entire variable domain, with the rest obtained from reference TRBV13 and TRBJ1-2, is as follows: AAGVIQSPRHLIKEKRETATLKCYPIPRHDTVYWYQQGPGQDPQFLISFYEKMQSDKGSIPDRFSAQQFSDYHSELNMSSLELGDSALYFCASSLRQGGYTFGSGTRLTVV.

The rearrangement joins TRBV11-2 to TRBJ1-2, with no clear D. The CDR3 contains 13 residues. Germline V lookup: CDR1 SGHAT, CDR2 FQNNGV. The V gene lost 5 bases and the J gene lost 7 bases, with 14 bases spanning the gap. The CDR3, as DNA: TGTGCCAGCAGCCCCCGTGGAGTCGGTGGCTACACCTTC. Protein sequence: CASSPRGVGGYTF.

This chain links TRBV12-5 with TRBJ1-4; the D is unclear. The V end lost 6 bases, the J end lost 14 bases, and 22 bases lay between the germline ends. The CDR3 has 14 amino acids. Germline assignment: CDR1 LGHNT and CDR2 FRNRAP. In DNA form, the CDR3 reads TGTGCTAGTGGCGCGGACGGAGAAGCGGGATGGCTGTTTTTT. This encodes CASGADGEAGWLFF.

V and J are TRBV6-5 and TRBJ1-2; 11 nucleotides align to TRBD1. CDR1 and CDR2 (germline): MNHEY, SVGAGI. The CDR3 runs to 15 residues. V gave up 8 bases and J gave up 8 bases; unmatched junction bases: 13. CDR3 in DNA: TGTGCCAGCCGGAAGGGAGGACAGGGGGCCGGGGGCTACACCTTC. Translating it yields CASRKGGQGAGGYTF.

V is TRBV7-8 and J is TRBJ1-1; perhaps TRBD1 as D (5 bases). V shed 0 bases and J shed 6 bases, with 11 bases lying between them. CDR1 and CDR2 from the germline V gene are SGHVS and FQNEAQ. CDR3 size: 14 residues. The CDR3 loop reads CASSLAAGGAEAFF. DNA of the CDR3: TGTGCCAGCAGCTTAGCAGCGGGGGGAGCTGAAGCTTTCTTT.

This sequence joins TRBV18 and TRBJ2-5, with D tentatively TRBD1 (5 bases). The V gene's germline CDR1 is KGHSH and CDR2 LQKENI. This CDR3 contains 15 residues. V lost 0 bases and J 4 bases, leaving 12 bases between the germline ends. The CDR3 DNA follows: TGTGCCAGCTCACCACCGTCTGGGGCACGAGAGACCCAGTACTTC. Protein: CASSPPSGARETQYF.

The table lists this clone with a few counts. This chain joins TRBV27 and TRBJ1-1; 8 bases align to TRBD1. Trimming at V came to 4 bases and at J to 1 base, leaving 5 bases not matched to a gene. Germline V CDR1 and CDR2: MNHEY, SMNVEV (reference sequence). The CDR3 spans 15 residues. CDR3 sequence: CASSSGQGGNTEAFF. CDR3 nucleotide sequence: TGTGCCAGCAGTTCCGGACAGGGAGGGAACACTGAAGCTTTCTTT.

The genes are TRBV4-3 and TRBJ2-2; 12 bases fit TRBD2. The CDR3 has 18 amino acids. Per the germline V gene, CDR1 is LGHNA and CDR2 is YSLEER. V lost 0 bases and J lost 4; bases outside the gene matches: 6. The CDR3 loop is CASSQEVLAGGPTGELFF. The CDR3 DNA follows: TGCGCCAGCAGCCAAGAGGTCCTAGCGGGAGGGCCCACCGGGGAGCTGTTTTTT.

This chain connects TRBV5-1 to TRBJ2-1, with a possible D match to TRBD2 (6 bases). CDR1 and CDR2 (germline): SGHRS, YFSETQ. This CDR3 contains 15 residues. The V gene lost 0 bases and the J gene lost 8 bases, with 15 bases spanning the gap. CDR3 amino acids: CASSLAGGNLHEQFF. In nucleotides, the CDR3 is TGCGCCAGCAGCTTGGCCGGGGGAAATCTACATGAGCAGTTCTTC.

The rearrangement uses TRBV15 and TRBJ2-1, with 7 bases fitting TRBD1. Per germline, CDR1 LNHNV and CDR2 YYDKDF (reference sequence). The CDR3 contains 12 residues. The junction had 5 bases not matched to a gene; V was cut back by 0 bases and J by 15 bases. The CDR3 spells CATSRDFRGTFF. CDR3 bases: TGTGCCACCAGCAGAGACTTCAGGGGGACGTTCTTC.

The chain uses TRBV3-1 (or the pseudogene TRBV3-2) and TRBJ1-5; TRBD1 might be the D (5 bases). Trimming cost V 4 bases and J 4 bases, with 8 bases left between them. Germline-derived CDR1 and CDR2 are LGHDT and YNNKEL (reference sequence). The CDR3 loop spans 13 amino acids. CDR3 nucleotides: TGTGCCAGCAGCCTGAACAGGAATCAGCCCCAGCATTTT. This encodes CASSLNRNQPQHF.

The CDR3 loop reads CASSLTGGLNTEAFF. Written as DNA, the CDR3 is TGCGCCAGCAGCCTAACAGGGGGCTTGAACACTGAAGCTTTCTTT. The chain employs TRBV5-1 and TRBJ1-1; TRBD1 aligns across 9 bases. This CDR3 contains 15 residues. With 4 bases clipped from V and 0 bases from J, the junction kept 4 bases outside the gene matches. Germline V CDR1 and CDR2: SGHRS, YFSETQ.

The V gene is TRBV14, the J gene TRBJ1-1; possibly TRBD1 for D (5 bases). Germline CDR1 SGHDN, CDR2 FVKESK. Trimming took off 4 bases at V and 10 bases at J, with 16 bases between the two ends. This CDR3 has 13 residues. CDR3 loop: CASSPSSRVGAFF. In DNA, the CDR3 is TGTGCCAGCAGCCCAAGCTCCAGGGTAGGAGCTTTCTTT. Filled out from reference TRBV14 and TRBJ1-1, the complete variable domain reads EAGVTQFPSHSVIEKGQTVTLRCDPISGHDNLYWYRRVMGKEIKFLLHFVKESKQDESGMPNNRFLAERTGGTYSTLKVQPAELEDSGVYFCASSPSSRVGAFFGQGTRLTVV.

This clone was counted once. The gene calls are TRBV6-5 and TRBJ2-7; 10 nucleotides align to TRBD2. V was pared by 6 bases and J by 6 bases, with 11 bases of the junction left unmatched. CDR1 and CDR2 from the germline V gene are MNHEY and SVGAGI. CDR3 length: 15 amino acids. Written as DNA, the CDR3 is TGTGCCAGCAGGCCTGAAATAGCGGGGGGATCCGAGCAGTACTTC. Translated: CASRPEIAGGSEQYF.

The J gene is TRBJ2-3, the V gene TRBV5-4; 10 bases align to TRBD2. V lost 2 bases to trimming and J lost 2 bases; unmatched junction nucleotides: 5. Germline CDR1 reads SGHNT; CDR2 reads YYREEE (reference sequence). This CDR3 comprises 16 residues. The CDR3 protein is CASSFLSGGTTDTQYF. The CDR3 region has the DNA TGTGCCAGCAGCTTTCTTAGCGGGGGGACCACAGATACGCAGTATTTT.

This clone came up once. The V gene is TRBV15, the J gene TRBJ2-5; TRBD2 agrees at 9 bases. CDR3 length equals 17 residues. From germline, CDR1 is LNHNV and CDR2 YYDKDF (reference sequence). The V and J ends lost 4 bases and 4 bases, in that order; junction bases with no gene match: 13. For the CDR3, the DNA is TGTGCCACCAGCACGCCAGGGCCTAGCGGGATAGTAGAGACCCAGTACTTC. This gives the protein CATSTPGPSGIVETQYF.

V is TRBV4-1 and J is TRBJ1-6; 12 bases are a match to TRBD1. This CDR3 has 16 amino acids. With V trimmed by 3 bases and J by 9 bases, 6 bases remained unmatched. CDR1 MGHRA and CDR2 YSYEKL come from the germline V gene. CDR3 sequence: CASSQLGQGASSPLHF. The CDR3 region has the DNA TGCGCCAGCAGCCAGCTGGGACAGGGGGCTAGTTCACCCCTCCACTTT.

This chain joins TRBV2 and TRBJ1-1; TRBD1 is a possible D gene (6 bases). Per the germline V gene, CDR1 is SNHLY and CDR2 is FYNNEI. The germline V and J ends were trimmed by 5 bases and 8 bases, with 9 bases remaining between them. This CDR3 is 11 amino acids long. CDR3 residues: CASSTGREAFF. DNA of the CDR3: TGTGCCAGCAGTACAGGGAGAGAAGCTTTCTTT.

Of note for this clone: A junction end diverges from the germline sequence, so it may reflect a read error. The V and J genes are TRBV19 and TRBJ1-2; TRBD1 aligns across 9 bases. Germline lookup yields CDR1 LNHDA and CDR2 SQIVND (reference sequence). This CDR3 comprises 11 residues. The CDR3 region is CASSMDRGVSF. For the CDR3, the DNA is TGTGCCAGTAGTATGGACAGGGGAGTTTCCTTC.

The genes are TRBV12-5 and TRBJ1-3, with TRBD1 identical over 10 bases. The V segment lost 4 bases and the J segment 6 bases; nucleotides outside the gene matches: 12. The CDR3 contains 17 residues. Germline V lookup: CDR1 LGHNT, CDR2 FRNRAP. The CDR3 DNA sequence: TGTGCTAGTGGTTCGATAAAGGGACAGGGGTTGAAAAACACCATATATTTT. It is translated as CASGSIKGQGLKNTIYF.

The chain recombines TRBV7-9 with TRBJ2-3; tentative D call: TRBD1 (5 bases). Germline V lookup: CDR1 SEHNR, CDR2 FQNEAQ (reference sequence). Trimming stripped 5 bases from V and 4 bases from J, with 10 bases between. The CDR3 length is 13 residues. The CDR3 region is CASSPQGSDTQYF. For the CDR3, the DNA is TGTGCCAGCAGCCCCCAGGGTTCAGATACGCAGTATTTT.

V is TRBV7-8 and J is TRBJ1-1; no firm D call. Per germline, CDR1 SGHVS and CDR2 FQNEAQ. The CDR3 length is 14 residues. With 1 base removed from V and 0 bases from J, the gap between germline ends came to 6 bases. CDR3 loop: CASSLGTLNTEAFF. CDR3 nucleotide sequence: TGTGCCAGCAGCTTAGGGACTCTGAACACTGAAGCTTTCTTT.

This chain links TRBV5-1 with TRBJ1-4; D perhaps matches TRBD1 (6 bases). Germline CDR1 reads SGHRS; CDR2 reads YFSETQ. There are 16 residues in the CDR3. V was shortened by 3 bases and J by 0 bases, with 12 bases between the two germline ends. CDR3 protein: CASSSTGTATNEKLFF. In nucleotides, the CDR3 is TGCGCCAGCAGCTCGACAGGCACCGCAACTAATGAAAAACTGTTTTTT.

The chain carries TRBV7-9 and TRBJ2-2; the match to TRBD1 covers 7 bases. The CDR3 is 12 amino acids. The germline CDR1 and CDR2 sequences are SEHNR and FQNEAQ (reference sequence). DNA for the CDR3: TGTGGGGGGACAGCTAACACCGGGGAGCTGTTTTTT. This codes for CGGTANTGELFF.

This chain connects TRBV7-9 to TRBJ1-3, with D perhaps matching TRBD1 (6 bases). The length of the CDR3 is 16 residues. Trimming removed 0 bases at V and 2 bases at J, with 11 bases between. CDR1 is SEHNR, CDR2 FQNEAQ, per germline (reference sequence). CDR3 sequence (DNA): TGTGCCAGCAGCTTAGCCATGACAGGAACTGGAAACACCATATATTTT. This gives the protein CASSLAMTGTGNTIYF.

This chain links TRBV5-5 with TRBJ1-4; the match to TRBD1 covers 9 bases. V trimming: 3 bases; J trimming: 8 bases; junction bases outside the gene matches: 11. CDR3 size: 16 residues. Germline loops: CDR1 SGHKS, CDR2 YYEKEE (reference sequence). CDR3 DNA sequence: TGTGCCAGCAGCTATACCCGACAGGGGGGAATCGAAAAACTGTTTTTT. Protein sequence: CASSYTRQGGIEKLFF.